These 18 T cell receptor beta chains came from one sample sequenced in a study of T cell responses to AZD1222 COVID-19 vaccine. The repertoire was sequenced with immunoSEQ multiplex PCR; TCRdb's copy has only in-frame clones and lacks some. The sample includes 100,000 to 130,000 clones, approximately 92% seen only once; the top ten take roughly 8.7%. The sample in question was peripheral blood, obtained 28 days after the second AZD1222 dose. The source is an adult who received the AZD1222 COVID-19 vaccine.

The chain couples TRBV13 to TRBJ2-7; no definite D call. From germline, CDR1 is PRHDT and CDR2 FYEKMQ (reference sequence). The V and J ends lost 5 bases and 0 bases respectively, with 14 bases between them. The CDR3 contains 15 residues. The DNA of the CDR3 is TGTGCCAGCAGCGCCTACAGCGACGCCTCCTACGAGCAGTACTTC. Its translation: CASSAYSDASYEQYF.

The V call is TRBV6-5, the J call TRBJ1-4, with unresolved D. V was trimmed by 6 bases and J by 5 bases, leaving 4 bases between them. This CDR3 is built from 11 residues. Per germline, CDR1 MNHEY and CDR2 SVGAGI. The CDR3 here is CASSSNEKLFF. CDR3 sequence (DNA): TGTGCCAGCAGCTCGAATGAAAAACTGTTTTTT.

The genes are TRBV7-2 and TRBJ2-7, with 14 positions matching TRBD2. The CDR3 loop spans 15 amino acids. After removal of 5 bases from V and 5 bases from J, the junction contained 5 bases not matched to a gene. The V gene's germline CDR1 is SGHTA and CDR2 FQGNSA. The CDR3 here is CASSLGTSGSHEQYF. The CDR3 DNA reads as TGTGCCAGCAGCCTCGGGACTAGCGGGAGCCACGAGCAGTACTTC.

The V call is TRBV7-2, the J call TRBJ2-5; 9 nucleotides match TRBD2. J was trimmed by 5 bases and V by 1 base; bases with no gene match: 8. This CDR3 has 16 residues. Germline V CDR1 and CDR2: SGHTA, FQGNSA. The DNA of the CDR3 is TGTGCCAGCAGCTTAGTCAGCCGAGCGGGAGGTGAGACCCAGTACTTC. Encoded protein: CASSLVSRAGGETQYF.

V usage is TRBV18 and J usage is TRBJ2-7; D possibly uses TRBD1 or TRBD2 (5 bases each). Germline CDR1 and CDR2: KGHSH and LQKENI. V was trimmed by 3 bases and J by 0 bases, leaving 9 bases between them. CDR3 length: 14 amino acids. The CDR3 coding sequence is TGTGCCAGCTCACCGGGACGGACCTCCTACGAGCAGTACTTC. Amino acids: CASSPGRTSYEQYF.

The chain is built from TRBV19 and TRBJ2-5, with TRBD1 identical over 8 bases. The trim removed 4 bases at V and 5 bases at J, leaving 3 bases unmatched. CDR3 size: 13 residues. Germline V gene lookup returns CDR1 LNHDA and CDR2 SQIVND (reference sequence). CDR3 in DNA: TGTGCCAGTAGTAGACAGGGGAAGGAGACCCAGTACTTC. Translation: CASSRQGKETQYF.

This chain connects TRBV9 to TRBJ2-7, with TRBD2 identical over 7 bases. Germline V lookup: CDR1 SGDLS, CDR2 YYNGEE. The CDR3 is 16 amino acids. J gave up 5 bases and V 4 bases, and 15 bases lay outside the gene matches. CDR3 coding DNA: TGTGCCAGCAGCTTCGGGGAGGGGAACTTTCTGGACGAGCAGTACTTC. This codes for CASSFGEGNFLDEQYF.

V is TRBV12-3 or TRBV12-4 and J is TRBJ1-1; unclear D gene. The CDR3 is 13 residues long. V lost 5 bases, J lost 4 bases, and 11 bases lay in between. This chain's CDR3 is CASSGFGGTEAFF. The CDR3 coding sequence is TGTGCCAGCAGTGGTTTCGGTGGCACTGAAGCTTTCTTT.

V is TRBV11-2 and J is TRBJ1-6; D possibly corresponds to TRBD1 (6 bases). Trimming shortened V by 7 bases and J by 9 bases, and 16 bases separated the two germline ends. The germline gives CDR1 SGHAT, CDR2 FQNNGV. This CDR3 contains 14 residues. CDR3 in amino acids: CASTRQAKASPLHF. CDR3 coding DNA: TGTGCCAGCACAAGACAGGCCAAGGCTTCACCCCTCCACTTT.

The chain employs TRBV9 and TRBJ2-1; D remains ambiguous. With 3 bases removed from V and 6 bases from J, the gap between germline ends came to 10 bases. The CDR3 totals 13 residues. CDR1 SGDLS and CDR2 YYNGEE come from the germline V gene. In nucleotides, the CDR3 is TGTGCCAGCAGCGGTTCGGCGCCCAATGAGCAGTTCTTC. Translated, it gives CASSGSAPNEQFF.

The count of this clone is one. This chain uses TRBV5-6 with TRBJ2-7; the D is unclear. V gave up 4 bases and J gave up 1 base, with 12 bases separating them. The CDR3 is 14 amino acids. Germline V lookup: CDR1 SGHDT, CDR2 YYEEEE. In DNA form, the CDR3 reads TGTGCCAGCAGCGAACCGACCAAATCCTACGAGCAGTACTTC. It translates to CASSEPTKSYEQYF. Drawing the rest from reference TRBV5-6 and TRBJ2-7, the complete variable domain is DAGVTQSPTHLIKTRGQQVTLRCSPKSGHDTVSWYQQALGQGPQFIFQYYEEEERQRGNFPDRFSGHQFPNYSSELNVNALLLGDSALYLCASSEPTKSYEQYFGPGTRLTVT.

This chain links TRBV29-1 with TRBJ2-7; the D call may be TRBD1 or TRBD2 (8 bases each). V lost 6 bases to trimming and J lost 8 bases, with 20 bases between them. CDR1 SQVTM and CDR2 ANQGSEA come from the germline V gene. The CDR3 is made up of 13 amino acids. CDR3 bases: TGCAGCGTAGACACTAGCGGACAGGGTAAGCAGTACTTC. Its protein product is CSVDTSGQGKQYF.

This clone was recorded only once. V and J are TRBV4-1 and TRBJ2-1; 7 bases agree with TRBD1. This CDR3 is built from 15 residues. Per the germline V gene, CDR1 is MGHRA and CDR2 is YSYEKL. Trimming at V came to 1 base and at J to 1 base, leaving 1 base not matched to a gene. The CDR3 loop reads CASSQVRGSYNEQFF. The CDR3 nucleotides read TGCGCCAGCAGCCAAGTCAGGGGGTCCTACAATGAGCAGTTCTTC.

This chain uses TRBV19 with TRBJ2-1, with D perhaps matching TRBD1 (5 bases). This CDR3 contains 11 residues. V dropped 3 bases and J dropped 9 bases, with 6 bases sitting between them. Germline V gene lookup returns CDR1 LNHDA and CDR2 SQIVND (reference sequence). CDR3 bases: TGTGCCAGTAGTATGGGGCTTGAGCAGTTCTTC. As protein: CASSMGLEQFF.

This chain links TRBV10-3 with TRBJ2-5; 7 nucleotides line up with TRBD1. The length of the CDR3 is 15 residues. Germline V gene data show CDR1 as ENHRY and CDR2 as SYGVKD. J gave up 2 bases and V 3 bases, and 6 bases lay outside the gene matches. In nucleotides, the CDR3 is TGTGCCATCAGTGACACGGGACAGAGACAAGAGACCCAGTACTTC. It is translated as CAISDTGQRQETQYF.

This CDR3 reads CASSYHLSGNYGYTF. The CDR3 DNA reads as TGTGCCAGCAGTTACCACTTATCCGGGAACTATGGCTACACCTTC. This sequence joins TRBV6-5 and TRBJ1-2; no clear D gene. The germline gives CDR1 MNHEY, CDR2 SVGAGI. Trimming took 2 bases from V and 2 from J, leaving 12 bases between them. The CDR3 consists of 15 residues.

This clone occurred a few times. The chain recombines TRBV29-1 with TRBJ2-5, with D perhaps matching TRBD2 (6 bases). Trimming pared 6 bases from V and 1 base from J, leaving 12 bases between. This CDR3 comprises 13 residues. Germline assignment: CDR1 SQVTM and CDR2 ANQGSEA. The CDR3 spells CSVARGFQETQYF. The CDR3 DNA reads TGCAGCGTCGCGCGGGGTTTCCAAGAGACCCAGTACTTC. The entire variable domain, with the rest obtained from reference TRBV29-1 and TRBJ2-5, is as follows: SAVISQKPSRDICQRGTSLTIQCQVDSQVTMMFWYRQQPGQSLTLIATANQGSEATYESGFVIDKFPISRPNLTFSTLTVSNMSPEDSSIYLCSVARGFQETQYFGPGTRLLVL.

This chain connects TRBV7-6 to TRBJ1-5, with a tentative D call TRBD1 (6 bases). Germline V CDR1 and CDR2: SGHVS, FNYEAQ. The V and J ends lost 1 base and 3 bases respectively, with 10 bases between them. The length of the CDR3 is 15 residues. The CDR3: CASSLGTGHNQPQHF. CDR3 nucleotide sequence: TGTGCCAGCAGCTTAGGGACGGGACACAATCAGCCCCAGCATTTT.